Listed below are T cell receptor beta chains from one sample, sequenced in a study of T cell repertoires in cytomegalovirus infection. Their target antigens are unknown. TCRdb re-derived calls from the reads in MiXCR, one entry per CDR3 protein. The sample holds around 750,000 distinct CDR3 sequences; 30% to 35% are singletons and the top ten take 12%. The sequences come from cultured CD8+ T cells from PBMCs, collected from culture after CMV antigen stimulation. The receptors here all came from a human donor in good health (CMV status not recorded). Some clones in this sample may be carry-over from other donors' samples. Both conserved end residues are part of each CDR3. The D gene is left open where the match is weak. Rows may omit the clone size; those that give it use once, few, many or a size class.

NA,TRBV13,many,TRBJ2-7,TGTGCCAGCAGCTTACAACCATACGAGCAGTACTTC,CASSLQPYEQYF
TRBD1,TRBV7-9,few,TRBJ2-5,TGTGCCAGCAGCTTAGGAGCCTCCGGGACAGCTAGCCGAGGGGCCCAAGAGACCCAGTACTTC,CASSLGASGTASRGAQETQYF
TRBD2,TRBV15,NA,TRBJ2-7,TGTGCCACCAGCAGTCGGCTAGCGGGGCCGAGCTCCTACGAGCAGTACTTC,CATSSRLAGPSSYEQYF
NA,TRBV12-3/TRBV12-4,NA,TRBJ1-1,TGTGCCAGCAGCAAAGCAGGGGACACTGAAGCTTTCTTT,CASSKAGDTEAFF
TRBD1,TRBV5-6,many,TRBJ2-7,TGTGCCAGCAGCTTCGGGACAGGGCCCTACGAGCAGTACTTC,CASSFGTGPYEQYF
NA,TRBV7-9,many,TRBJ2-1,TGTGCCAGCAGTCATGCTTACAATGAGCAGTTCTTC,CASSHAYNEQFF
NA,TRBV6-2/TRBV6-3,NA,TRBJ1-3,TGTGCCAGCAGTTGGGGGAACCGACATGGAAACACCATATATTTT,CASSWGNRHGNTIYF
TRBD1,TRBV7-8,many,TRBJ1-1,TGTGCCAGCAGCTTGTCGGGACAGGGGACGGGAGCTTTCTTT,CASSLSGQGTGAFF
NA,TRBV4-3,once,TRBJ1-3,TGCGCCAGCAGCCACTTCTTGATTGACAGCCTCTCTGGAAACACCATATATTTT,CASSHFLIDSLSGNTIYF
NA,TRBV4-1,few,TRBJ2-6,TGCGCCAGCAGCCTAACATATTCTGGGGCCAACGTCCTGACTTTC,CASSLTYSGANVLTF
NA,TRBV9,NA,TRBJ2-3,TGTGCCAGCAGCCCCCCATGGGTCGGCACAGATACGCAGTATTTT,CASSPPWVGTDTQYF
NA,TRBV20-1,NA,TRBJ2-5,TGCAGTGCCCGAGACAGGCATAATTTAGAGACCCAGTACTTC,CSARDRHNLETQYF
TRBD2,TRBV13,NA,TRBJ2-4,TGTGCCAGCAGCTCGACTAGCGGGGGGGCCGGGGCCAAAAACATTCAGTACTTC,CASSSTSGGAGAKNIQYF
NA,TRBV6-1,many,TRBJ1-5,TGTGCCAGCAGTGAAGTAATCAGGGGTCAGCCCCAGCATTTT,CASSEVIRGQPQHF
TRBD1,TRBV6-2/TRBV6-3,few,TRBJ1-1,TGTGCCAGCTTTTGGACAGGGGAATCGAGCACTGAAGCTTTCTTT,CASFWTGESSTEAFF
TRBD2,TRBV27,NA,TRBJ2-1,TGTGCCAGCAGTGGGACGGCTAGCGGACCAACCAATGAGCAGTTCTTC,CASSGTASGPTNEQFF
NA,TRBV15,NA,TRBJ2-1,TGTGCCACCAGCAGAGATGAACGCAGGGGTGAGGAGCAGTTCTTC,CATSRDERRGEEQFF
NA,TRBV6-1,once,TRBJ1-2,TGTGCCAGCAGTTACCTACTCGAGAAGACGGGCTATGGCTACACCTTC,CASSYLLEKTGYGYTF
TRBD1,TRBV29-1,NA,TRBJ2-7,TGCAGCGTTGAAGTTTACCCAGAGGGGGGACAGGGCCAGACCTACGAGCAGTACTTC,CSVEVYPEGGQGQTYEQYF
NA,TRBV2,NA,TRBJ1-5,TGTGCCAGCAGTGAAAACAGGGAGGACCAGCCCCAGCATTTT,CASSENREDQPQHF
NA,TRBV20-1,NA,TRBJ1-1,TGCAGTGCCATCCGGACCGTGAACACTGAAGCTTTCTTT,CSAIRTVNTEAFF